A selection of T cell receptor beta chains follows, all from one sample in a study of sequential checkpoint blockade in melanoma. Profiling relied on immunoSEQ multiplex PCR, and the TCRdb table lists in-frame clones only, not all of them. The repertoire includes approximately 5,200 clones, over 70% of them detected once, and more than 25% sits in the top ten. Source: CD8+ T cells sorted from blood (inferred from file names), taken from a patient given nivolumab and ipilimumab in sequence. The receptors were gathered from a human donor with melanoma. Both conserved end residues are part of each CDR3. D genes are given only for firm matches. The size of a clone is reported for some rows only, either as once, few or many, or as a class for expanded clones.

d_gene: NA
abundance: few
len: 14
v_gene: TRBV5-6
j_gene: TRBJ2-7
CDR3nt: TGTGCCAGCAGCCTCGGGACAAGTCTTTACGAGCAGTACTTC
CDR3aa: CASSLGTSLYEQYF

d_gene: NA
abundance: NA
len: 14
v_gene: TRBV9
j_gene: TRBJ2-3
CDR3nt: TGTGCCAGCAGCCCCCCCAGGGCCACAGATACGCAGTATTTT
CDR3aa: CASSPPRATDTQYF

d_gene: NA
abundance: NA
len: 15
v_gene: TRBV28
j_gene: TRBJ2-7
CDR3nt: TGTGCCAGCAAGGACGTAGGGCTAGCGACATACGAGCAGTACTTC
CDR3aa: CASKDVGLATYEQYF

d_gene: TRBD1
abundance: NA
len: 17
v_gene: TRBV7-6
j_gene: TRBJ1-5
CDR3nt: TGTGCCAGCAGCCCCGGGACAGACGCTTATAGCAATCAGCCCCAGCATTTT
CDR3aa: CASSPGTDAYSNQPQHF

d_gene: TRBD1
abundance: medium-sized
len: 17
v_gene: TRBV13
j_gene: TRBJ2-7
CDR3nt: TGTGCCAGCAGCTCGCACATAGGACAGGCCCTCACCTACGAGCAGTACTTC
CDR3aa: CASSSHIGQALTYEQYF

d_gene: NA
abundance: NA
len: 17
v_gene: TRBV10-2
j_gene: TRBJ2-1
CDR3nt: TGCGCCAGCAGTGATCGATCGGAAAGGCCGAAGGGGAATGAGCAGTTCTTC
CDR3aa: CASSDRSERPKGNEQFF

d_gene: NA
abundance: NA
len: 13
v_gene: TRBV5-1
j_gene: TRBJ2-2
CDR3nt: TGCGCCAGCAGCTTGCAGGGTCCCGGGGAGCTGTTTTTT
CDR3aa: CASSLQGPGELFF

d_gene: NA
abundance: NA
len: 16
v_gene: TRBV12-2
j_gene: TRBJ1-3
CDR3nt: TGTGCAAGTCGCTTCCCGACGATGAGGACTGGAAACACCATATATTTT
CDR3aa: CASRFPTMRTGNTIYF

d_gene: NA
abundance: NA
len: 12
v_gene: TRBV11-2
j_gene: TRBJ2-1
CDR3nt: TGTGCCAGCAGCTCCAACTACAATGAGCAGTTCTTC
CDR3aa: CASSSNYNEQFF

d_gene: TRBD1
abundance: NA
len: 19
v_gene: TRBV6-4
j_gene: TRBJ1-1
CDR3nt: TGTGCCAGCGTAGTCCCGAAGGTCGACAGGGGTCGACTTAGGGGTGAAGCTTTCTTT
CDR3aa: CASVVPKVDRGRLRGEAFF

d_gene: TRBD2
abundance: NA
len: 17
v_gene: TRBV28
j_gene: TRBJ2-7
CDR3nt: TGTGCCAGCAGTACCGTGACTAGCGGTGAGAGCTCCTACGAGCAGTACTTC
CDR3aa: CASSTVTSGESSYEQYF

d_gene: NA
abundance: NA
len: 11
v_gene: TRBV19
j_gene: TRBJ2-1
CDR3nt: TGTGCCAGTAGTTTTGCGAATGAGCAGTTCTTC
CDR3aa: CASSFANEQFF

d_gene: TRBD2
abundance: once
len: 16
v_gene: TRBV7-9
j_gene: TRBJ2-3
CDR3nt: TGTGCCAGCAGCCTAGAGGGAGCGGGAGTTAAAGATACGCAGTATTTT
CDR3aa: CASSLEGAGVKDTQYF

d_gene: NA
abundance: few
len: 11
v_gene: TRBV7-9
j_gene: TRBJ1-2
CDR3nt: TGTGCCAGCACCAACGCGAATGGCTACACCTTC
CDR3aa: CASTNANGYTF

d_gene: NA
abundance: few
len: 14
v_gene: TRBV6-5
j_gene: TRBJ2-1
CDR3nt: TGTGCCAGCAGTTACTCAGGGCAGGGGAATGAGCAGTTCTTC
CDR3aa: CASSYSGQGNEQFF

d_gene: NA
abundance: NA
len: 15
v_gene: TRBV6-1
j_gene: TRBJ1-5
CDR3nt: TGTGCCAGCAGTGAATTAAACAGGGTCGAACAGCCCCAGCATTTT
CDR3aa: CASSELNRVEQPQHF

d_gene: NA
abundance: NA
len: 15
v_gene: TRBV9
j_gene: TRBJ2-7
CDR3nt: TGTGCCAGCAGCGTCCAGGATCGGGGGAGCTACGAGCAGTACTTC
CDR3aa: CASSVQDRGSYEQYF

d_gene: NA
abundance: few
len: 13
v_gene: TRBV2
j_gene: TRBJ2-5
CDR3nt: TGTGCCAGCAGCGTTCGGTACCAAGAGACCCAGTACTTC
CDR3aa: CASSVRYQETQYF

d_gene: NA
abundance: NA
len: 13
v_gene: TRBV9
j_gene: TRBJ2-2
CDR3nt: TGTGCCAGCAGCGTAGTCAGGGACGGGGAGCTGTTTTTT
CDR3aa: CASSVVRDGELFF

d_gene: TRBD1
abundance: NA
len: 15
v_gene: TRBV9
j_gene: TRBJ2-3
CDR3nt: TGTGCCAGCAGCGCACAGACAGGGGCCACAGATACGCAGTATTTT
CDR3aa: CASSAQTGATDTQYF

d_gene: NA
abundance: NA
len: 15
v_gene: TRBV4-1
j_gene: TRBJ2-3
CDR3nt: TGCGCCAGCAGCCAAGGTCCAGGGGAAACAGATACGCAGTATTTT
CDR3aa: CASSQGPGETDTQYF

d_gene: NA
abundance: once
len: 14
v_gene: TRBV6-1
j_gene: TRBJ2-7
CDR3nt: TGTGCCAGCAGCCAATACCCCCCTACCTACGAGCAGTACTTC
CDR3aa: CASSQYPPTYEQYF

d_gene: NA
abundance: NA
len: 13
v_gene: TRBV6-5
j_gene: TRBJ2-2
CDR3nt: TGTGCCAGCTTGGCAGGGGTTTCCGGGGAGCTGTTTTTT
CDR3aa: CASLAGVSGELFF

d_gene: TRBD2
abundance: NA
len: 14
v_gene: TRBV19
j_gene: TRBJ2-3
CDR3nt: TGTGCCAGTAGTTTCGGGGGGGGTGCAGATACGCAGTATTTT
CDR3aa: CASSFGGGADTQYF

d_gene: NA
abundance: NA
len: 13
v_gene: TRBV27
j_gene: TRBJ2-1
CDR3nt: TGTGCCAGCAGAAACCAGGGGGGTAATGAGCAGTTCTTC
CDR3aa: CASRNQGGNEQFF

d_gene: TRBD1
abundance: NA
len: 18
v_gene: TRBV5-1
j_gene: TRBJ2-3
CDR3nt: TGCGCCAGCAGCCTCCGGGACAGGGGACAACTAAGCACAGATACGCAGTATTTT
CDR3aa: CASSLRDRGQLSTDTQYF

d_gene: TRBD1
abundance: NA
len: 16
v_gene: TRBV5-1
j_gene: TRBJ2-7
CDR3nt: TGCGCCAGCAGCTTGCGGCGGGACAGGGAGTCCCACGAGCAGTACTTC
CDR3aa: CASSLRRDRESHEQYF

d_gene: NA
abundance: once
len: 15
v_gene: TRBV5-5
j_gene: TRBJ2-3
CDR3nt: TGTGCCAGCAGCTCCGGCGTTGCGGACACAGATACGCAGTATTTT
CDR3aa: CASSSGVADTDTQYF

d_gene: NA
abundance: once
len: 15
v_gene: TRBV6-5
j_gene: TRBJ2-5
CDR3nt: TGTGCCAGCAGTTACCTCACTACTAGAGGAGAGACCCAGTACTTC
CDR3aa: CASSYLTTRGETQYF

d_gene: TRBD1
abundance: NA
len: 16
v_gene: TRBV10-3
j_gene: TRBJ2-2
CDR3nt: TGTGCCATCAGTGAGACGCTGGACAGGGGTGGCGGGGAGCTGTTTTTT
CDR3aa: CAISETLDRGGGELFF

d_gene: NA
abundance: NA
len: 16
v_gene: TRBV7-8
j_gene: TRBJ2-2
CDR3nt: TGTGCCAGCAGCTCCGGCGGGCTCCTGAACACCGGGGAGCTGTTTTTT
CDR3aa: CASSSGGLLNTGELFF

d_gene: NA
abundance: few
len: 14
v_gene: TRBV10-3
j_gene: TRBJ2-7
CDR3nt: TGTGCCAGCAGTGACCCGGGACTCTCCGGGGAGCAGTACTTC
CDR3aa: CASSDPGLSGEQYF

d_gene: NA
abundance: NA
len: 14
v_gene: TRBV6-1
j_gene: TRBJ2-1
CDR3nt: TGTGCCAGCAGCATCCAGGGCTCCTACAATGAGCAGTTCTTC
CDR3aa: CASSIQGSYNEQFF

d_gene: TRBD1
abundance: NA
len: 14
v_gene: TRBV19
j_gene: TRBJ2-5
CDR3nt: TGTGCCAGTAGTCCGCGGACAGGGTTGGAGACCCAGTACTTC
CDR3aa: CASSPRTGLETQYF

d_gene: TRBD1
abundance: NA
len: 15
v_gene: TRBV7-9
j_gene: TRBJ2-7
CDR3nt: TGTGCCAGCAGCCCCGGGACAGGCGTCTCCTACGAGCAGTACTTC
CDR3aa: CASSPGTGVSYEQYF

d_gene: TRBD1
abundance: few
len: 14
v_gene: TRBV19
j_gene: TRBJ1-2
CDR3nt: TGTGCCAGTAGTGCCTGGGACAGGGGGTATGGCTACACCTTC
CDR3aa: CASSAWDRGYGYTF

d_gene: NA
abundance: NA
len: 12
v_gene: TRBV19
j_gene: TRBJ2-1
CDR3nt: TGTGCCAGTAGTATAATCAGCAATGAGCAGTTCTTC
CDR3aa: CASSIISNEQFF

d_gene: TRBD2
abundance: NA
len: 14
v_gene: TRBV7-8
j_gene: TRBJ2-1
CDR3nt: TGTGCCAGCAGCTTCGCTAGCGGGAATGATGAGCAGTTCTTC
CDR3aa: CASSFASGNDEQFF

d_gene: TRBD2
abundance: NA
len: 16
v_gene: TRBV27
j_gene: TRBJ2-7
CDR3nt: TGTGCCAGCAGTAGACGGACTAGCGGGGGTTCCTACGAGCAGTACTTC
CDR3aa: CASSRRTSGGSYEQYF

d_gene: TRBD1
abundance: NA
len: 12
v_gene: TRBV7-9
j_gene: TRBJ2-4
CDR3nt: TGTGCCAGCAGGGACGACAGGGGGGTTCAGTACTTC
CDR3aa: CASRDDRGVQYF

d_gene: NA
abundance: NA
len: 11
v_gene: TRBV6-5
j_gene: TRBJ2-7
CDR3nt: TGTGCCAGCAGCTACCAGGGCGAGCAGTACTTC
CDR3aa: CASSYQGEQYF

d_gene: NA
abundance: NA
len: 14
v_gene: TRBV27
j_gene: TRBJ2-1
CDR3nt: TGTGCCAGCAGTACGCAGGGTTTCTACAATGAGCAGTTCTTC
CDR3aa: CASSTQGFYNEQFF

d_gene: TRBD1
abundance: NA
len: 14
v_gene: TRBV4-1
j_gene: TRBJ1-2
CDR3nt: TGCGCCAGCAGCCAATTCAGGGGGCGTAATGGCTACACCTTC
CDR3aa: CASSQFRGRNGYTF

d_gene: TRBD2
abundance: few
len: 18
v_gene: TRBV5-1
j_gene: TRBJ2-1
CDR3nt: TGCGCCAGCAGCTTGGGTTGGGTAGCGGGAGACTCGAATGGTGAGCAGTTCTTC
CDR3aa: CASSLGWVAGDSNGEQFF